The 21 T cell receptor beta chains in this list originate from one sample, sequenced in a study of Graves' ophthalmopathy and Graves' hyperthyroidism (dated by TCRdb to between 2018 and 2020). Sequencing was performed on an Illumina HiSeq 2000. For repertoire sequencing, TCR beta CDR3 regions were amplified from RNA transcripts. The first round of RT-PCR was done with HTBI primers and the Qiagen OneStep RT-PCR kit, and was followed by a second round of multiplex PCR, then size selection and purification. The public reads were run again by TCRdb, first through fastp at Q25 and then through MiXCR, and only productive beta chains were kept. Every CDR3 protein is listed once, alongside the most common genes and DNA of its rows. Here the sample has around 470,000 distinct CDR3 sequences; around 15% occur a single time. Approximately 9.8% of the sample comes from the top ten. Sequencing used blood. Receptor source: a woman aged 30 to 39 with Graves' ophthalmopathy. Donor details come from another sample of the same person, matched by shared clones.

As concerns this clonotype: Just one base apart from a much larger clone, this may be a read error. The chain is built from TRBV9 and TRBJ1-6; 12 bases are shared with TRBD1. The CDR3 has 17 residues. The germline V gene has CDR1 SGDLS and CDR2 YYNGEE. CDR3 nucleotide sequence: TGTGCCAGCAGCGTCGAGGGACAGGGGGCGTATAATTCACCCCTCCAATTT. This sequence encodes CASSVEGQGAYNSPLQF.

V is TRBV20-1 and J is TRBJ2-5, with 16 bases identical to TRBD2. CDR3 length: 19 amino acids. The trim removed 4 bases at V and 5 bases at J, leaving 16 bases unmatched. The germline gives CDR1 DFQATT, CDR2 SNEGSKA (reference sequence). The CDR3 loop reads CSAMGGTGTSGRAGETQYF. CDR3 bases: TGCAGTGCTATGGGGGGGACAGGGACTAGCGGGAGGGCCGGGGAGACCCAGTACTTC.

This clonotype was detected many times. The rearrangement uses TRBV12-3 or TRBV12-4 and TRBJ1-6; D might be TRBD1 (5 bases). The CDR3 spans 14 residues. The V end was cut by 2 bases, the J end by 7 bases, with 9 bases between. CDR3 residues: CASSLIGGNSPLHF. As DNA, the CDR3 is TGTGCCAGCAGTTTAATCGGGGGGAATTCACCCCTCCACTTT.

V usage is TRBV6-1 and J usage is TRBJ2-7; TRBD2 matches at 11 bases. The CDR3 length is 13 residues. V lost 6 bases, J lost 4 bases, and 2 bases stayed unmatched. Germline CDR1 MNHNS, CDR2 SASEGT. The CDR3: CASSWTSGYEQYF. The CDR3 bases are TGTGCCAGCAGCTGGACTAGCGGGTACGAGCAGTACTTC.

This clonotype has just a few counts. The chain links TRBV4-1 to TRBJ2-7; no reliable D call. The CDR3 is made up of 15 amino acids. Deletions cut 5 bases from V and 1 base from J, with 15 bases between. Germline V gene data show CDR1 as MGHRA and CDR2 as YSYEKL. Here the CDR3 reads CASSSLRAPSYEQYF. The CDR3 DNA follows: TGCGCCAGCAGCTCCCTGCGCGCCCCTTCCTACGAGCAGTACTTC.

The sample holds many counts of this clonotype. This chain connects TRBV27 to TRBJ1-5; the D is unclear. Germline-derived CDR1 and CDR2 are MNHEY and SMNVEV (reference sequence). V gave up 4 bases and J gave up 10 bases, with 26 bases separating them. The CDR3 is 17 amino acids. CDR3 DNA: TGTGCCAGCAGTTCCCTCCGGGTGGATTCGGCAATCAAACCCCAGCATTTT. As protein: CASSSLRVDSAIKPQHF.

This clonotype has at least ten counts. The chain has TRBV27 and TRBJ2-7; the match to TRBD2 covers 10 bases. The CDR3 covers 15 residues. Germline CDR1 reads MNHEY; CDR2 reads SMNVEV (reference sequence). V lost 2 bases and J lost 5; bases outside the gene matches: 6. CDR3 sequence reads: CASSLAASGGHEQYF. CDR3 DNA: TGTGCCAGCAGTTTAGCGGCTAGCGGGGGACACGAGCAGTACTTC.

In this sample, this clonotype turned up many times. The chain links TRBV6-5 to TRBJ2-5; tentatively, D is TRBD1 or TRBD2 (5 bases each). The germline V and J ends were trimmed by 0 bases and 4 bases, with 12 bases remaining between them. Germline lookup yields CDR1 MNHEY and CDR2 SVGAGI. The CDR3 contains 15 residues. This chain's CDR3 is CASSYSGGRGETQYF. The CDR3 region has the DNA TGTGCCAGCAGTTACTCTGGGGGAAGAGGAGAGACCCAGTACTTC.

Many counts were recorded for this clonotype. V gene TRBV7-9 combines with J gene TRBJ2-2; D is ambiguous. The CDR3 totals 14 residues. Germline loops: CDR1 SEHNR, CDR2 FQNEAQ (reference sequence). V was trimmed by 1 base and J by 1 base, leaving 4 bases between them. As DNA, the CDR3 is TGTGCCAGCAGCTTAGAACTGAACACCGGGGAGCTGTTTTTT. This sequence encodes CASSLELNTGELFF.

This clonotype was seen a few times. The chain joins TRBV28 to TRBJ2-5; TRBD1 might be the D (6 bases). The V and J ends lost 5 bases and 4 bases respectively, with 11 bases between them. Per germline, CDR1 MDHEN and CDR2 SYDVKM. This CDR3 spans 13 amino acids. CDR3 sequence (DNA): TGTGCCAGCAGTGGGGGCGGAGTAGAGACCCAGTACTTC. Amino acid sequence: CASSGGGVETQYF.

Ten or more counts support this clonotype. The chain links TRBV12-3 or TRBV12-4 to TRBJ2-2, with D perhaps TRBD1 or TRBD2 (5 bases each). V lost 4 bases, J lost 0 bases, and 9 bases lay in between. The CDR3 covers 15 residues. The chain's CDR3 is CASSSGPPNTGELFF. Here the CDR3 DNA reads TGTGCCAGCAGTTCGGGACCACCGAACACCGGGGAGCTGTTTTTT.

This clonotype was found many times. The V gene is TRBV2, the J gene TRBJ2-2; D is undetermined. This CDR3 has 12 residues. The germline gives CDR1 SNHLY, CDR2 FYNNEI. CDR3: CHPILNTGELFF. CDR3 DNA: TGTCACCCTATCCTGAACACCGGGGAGCTGTTTTTT. The variable domain in full, completed from reference TRBV2 and TRBJ2-2, reads EPEVTQTPSHQVTQMGQEVILRCVPISNHLYFYWYRQILGQKVEFLVSFYNNEISEKSEIFDDQFSVERPDGSNFTLKIRSTKLEDSAMYFCHPILNTGELFFGEGSRLTVL.

This clonotype was counted ten times or more. This chain uses TRBV6-5 with TRBJ1-2, with no clear D. Between the trimmed V and J ends, which lost 1 base and 3 bases, there was a span of 12 bases. This CDR3 has 15 residues. From germline, CDR1 is MNHEY and CDR2 SVGAGI. The CDR3 bases are TGTGCCAGCAGTTACTGGGGTAATAAGGACTATGGCTACACCTTC. This encodes CASSYWGNKDYGYTF.

This clonotype has at least ten counts. CDR3 amino acids: CASSQIGGETQYF. DNA of the CDR3: TGCGCCAGCAGCCAAATCGGGGGAGAGACCCAGTACTTC. The rearrangement uses TRBV4-1 and TRBJ2-5; possible D gene TRBD2, 6 bases. The CDR3 is 13 residues long. The V gene lost 2 bases and the J gene lost 4 bases, with 8 bases spanning the gap. Germline V gene lookup returns CDR1 MGHRA and CDR2 YSYEKL.

This clonotype appeared a few times. The chain couples TRBV2 to TRBJ1-6; TRBD1 agrees at 8 bases. V lost 6 bases to trimming and J lost 10 bases; unmatched junction nucleotides: 14. From germline, CDR1 is SNHLY and CDR2 FYNNEI. This CDR3 is 16 amino acids long. CDR3: CASRSDSGGRRSPLHF. The CDR3, as DNA: TGTGCCAGCAGAAGCGATTCAGGGGGCCGACGATCACCCCTCCACTTT. Full variable domain (outside the CDR3, taken from reference TRBV2 and TRBJ1-6): EPEVTQTPSHQVTQMGQEVILRCVPISNHLYFYWYRQILGQKVEFLVSFYNNEISEKSEIFDDQFSVERPDGSNFTLKIRSTKLEDSAMYFCASRSDSGGRRSPLHFGNGTRLTVT.

This clonotype was seen many times. The chain combines TRBV6-5 with TRBJ1-2; no firm D call. CDR1 is MNHEY and CDR2 is SVGAGI in the germline V gene. This CDR3 has 17 residues. The V and J ends lost 1 base and 2 bases respectively, with 17 bases between them. This CDR3 reads CASSYLFKARANYGYTF. The DNA for the CDR3 is TGTGCCAGCAGTTACTTATTCAAAGCTCGGGCGAACTATGGCTACACCTTC.

Regarding this clonotype: A much larger clone is a single base away; this may be a read error. The chain has TRBV18 and TRBJ2-7, with 8 bases aligning to TRBD1. Germline V gene sequence: CDR1 KGHSH, CDR2 LQKENI. The length of the CDR3 is 14 residues. CDR3 region: CVSSLGQALLEQYF. The DNA for the CDR3 is TGTGTCAGCTCATTGGGACAGGCCCTGTTGGAGCAGTACTTC.

The chain recombines TRBV20-1 with TRBJ2-7; 13 positions agree with TRBD2. CDR3 length: 16 residues. Germline V gene lookup returns CDR1 DFQATT and CDR2 SNEGSKA (reference sequence). V lost 0 bases, J lost 7 bases, and 9 bases stayed unmatched. This CDR3 is CSARDPRTSGGNEQYF. Here the CDR3 DNA reads TGCAGTGCTAGAGACCCCCGGACTAGCGGGGGCAATGAGCAGTACTTC.

Worth noting for this clonotype: The junction shows a germline mismatch at one end, possibly a read error. The chain combines TRBV6-1 with TRBJ1-2; D remains ambiguous. Germline V gene lookup returns CDR1 MNHNS and CDR2 SASEGT. The CDR3 contains 11 residues. CDR3 sequence (DNA): TGTGCCACCAGTGTACCTTATGGCTACACCTTC. It codes for CATSVPYGYTF.

At least ten counts were recorded for this clonotype. The V call is TRBV6-5, the J call TRBJ1-1; D not resolved. There are 12 residues in the CDR3. V lost 6 bases, J lost 4 bases, and 9 bases lay in between. Germline lookup yields CDR1 MNHEY and CDR2 SVGAGI. The CDR3 is CASRGYVTEAFF. The CDR3 DNA follows: TGTGCCAGCAGGGGGTATGTCACTGAAGCTTTCTTT.

This clonotype was picked up many times. The chain links TRBV28 to TRBJ1-5, with unresolved D. Germline lookup yields CDR1 MDHEN and CDR2 SYDVKM. Trimming cost V 5 bases and J 1 base, with 12 bases left between them. There are 15 residues in the CDR3. CDR3: CASSKGFGSNQPQHF. The CDR3 DNA sequence: TGTGCCAGCAGTAAAGGGTTTGGGAGCAATCAGCCCCAGCATTTT.